These T cell receptor beta chains were read from a single sample in a study of T cells in Graves' hyperthyroidism and ophthalmopathy. TCRdb reprocessed the multiplex PCR reads via MiXCR and lists one record per CDR3 protein. Among 250,000 to 400,000 distinct CDR3 sequences listed, roughly an eighth were seen once. Sequencing was carried out using blood. The receptors here all came from a middle-aged woman with Graves' ophthalmopathy. Each CDR3 is given with its conserved first and last residue. The order of the fields is J gene, D gene, clone size, V gene, CDR3 protein, CDR3 DNA. The D gene is left open where the match is weak. Size is omitted from some rows. Given values are once, few, many or a class for expanded clones.

>TRBJ2-5|.|many|TRBV7-2
CASSLNAKSFVETQYF
TGTGCCAGCAGCTTGAATGCCAAAAGTTTCGTAGAGACCCAGTACTTC
>TRBJ1-1|.|many|TRBV9
CASSALSDSEAFF
TGTGCCAGCAGCGCATTATCTGACAGTGAAGCTTTCTTT
>TRBJ2-3|TRBD1|.|TRBV3-1
CASSLETGGKYTDTQYF
TGTGCCAGCAGCCTTGAGACAGGGGGAAAATACACAGATACGCAGTATTTT
>TRBJ1-1|.|many|TRBV20-1
CSARDGRGPPNTEAFF
TGCAGTGCTAGAGATGGCAGGGGCCCCCCAAACACTGAAGCTTTCTTT
>TRBJ1-6|.|many|TRBV28
CASSLPGTVDSPLHF
TGTGCCAGCAGTTTACCAGGGACGGTGGATTCACCCCTCCACTTT
>TRBJ2-5|.|.|TRBV5-6
CASSFGQTVETQYF
TGTGCCAGCAGCTTCGGGCAGACGGTAGAGACCCAGTACTTC
>TRBJ1-4|.|many|TRBV7-9
CASSLRDNNEKLFF
TGTGCCAGCAGCCTCAGGGATAATAATGAAAAACTGTTTTTT
>TRBJ2-1|TRBD2|.|TRBV13
CASSLGSAGGPSEQFF
TGTGCCAGCAGCTTAGGCTCAGCGGGGGGGCCTTCAGAGCAGTTCTTC
>TRBJ1-5|.|many|TRBV28
CASSRDNSNQPQHF
TGTGCCAGCAGTCGCGACAATAGCAATCAGCCCCAGCATTTT
>TRBJ2-1|TRBD1|many|TRBV10-2
CASSRNPGQGGNEQFF
TGCGCCAGCAGCCGAAACCCGGGACAGGGGGGTAATGAGCAGTTCTTC
>TRBJ1-4|.|many|TRBV6-1
CASSLTGATNEKLFF
TGTGCCAGCAGTTTAACGGGTGCAACTAATGAAAAACTGTTTTTT
>TRBJ2-5|.|few|TRBV5-1
CASSSQWGRGTQETQYF
TGCGCCAGCAGCTCCCAATGGGGGCGGGGGACCCAAGAGACCCAGTACTTC
>TRBJ2-5|.|many|TRBV28
CASADGGRRETQYF
TGTGCCAGCGCCGATGGGGGGCGAAGGGAGACCCAGTACTTC
>TRBJ2-7|TRBD1|.|TRBV7-9
CASSLEARGPPYEQYF
TGTGCCAGCAGCTTAGAGGCCAGGGGGCCGCCCTACGAGCAGTACTTC
>TRBJ2-5|.|.|TRBV18
CASSPRERQETQYF
TGTGCCAGCTCACCGAGGGAGAGGCAAGAGACCCAGTACTTC
>TRBJ2-2|TRBD2|many|TRBV7-6
CASSRTSPGELFF
TGTGCCAGCAGCAGGACTAGCCCCGGGGAGCTGTTTTTT
>TRBJ2-3|.|many|TRBV7-8
CASTQAMGRGTDTQYF
TGTGCCAGCACTCAAGCGATGGGGCGAGGCACAGATACGCAGTATTTT
>TRBJ2-7|.|.|TRBV11-3
CASSYPGEPYEQYF
TGTGCCAGCAGCTACCCAGGGGAGCCTTACGAGCAGTACTTC
>TRBJ2-7|.|.|TRBV10-3
CAISEWGREQYF
TGTGCCATCAGTGAGTGGGGTCGCGAGCAGTACTTC
>TRBJ1-1|.|many|TRBV20-1
CSARDSAGRGTEAFF
TGCAGTGCTAGAGATTCAGCAGGGCGGGGCACTGAAGCTTTCTTT
>TRBJ2-4|.|.|TRBV6-1
CASRKEAAKNIQYF
TGTGCCAGCCGGAAGGAGGCCGCCAAAAACATTCAGTACTTC
>TRBJ1-4|TRBD1|.|TRBV9
CASSAATGGSEKLFF
TGTGCCAGCAGCGCCGCCACAGGGGGCTCTGAAAAACTGTTTTTT
>TRBJ2-7|.|.|TRBV5-1
CASSIGSPGRLYSYEQYF
TGCGCCAGCAGCATAGGAAGTCCGGGGCGATTGTACTCCTACGAGCAGTACTTC
>TRBJ2-2|TRBD1|.|TRBV11-1
CASGEGQGSTGELFF
TGTGCCAGCGGGGAGGGACAGGGGAGCACCGGGGAGCTGTTTTTT
>TRBJ2-5|.|.|TRBV2
CASSRHLGRQAGTQYF
TGTGCCAGCAGCCGACACCTCGGCAGACAGGCCGGGACCCAGTACTTC
>TRBJ2-3|TRBD1|many|TRBV6-1
CASRDRPTDTQYF
TGTGCCAGCCGGGACAGGCCCACAGATACGCAGTATTTT
>TRBJ1-1|TRBD1|many|TRBV27
CASSPQTGAPTEAFF
TGTGCCAGCAGTCCACAGACAGGGGCCCCCACTGAAGCTTTCTTT
>TRBJ2-1|.|many|TRBV27
CASSTYLETKSSYNEQFF
TGTGCCAGCAGTACTTACCTTGAGACAAAGAGCTCCTACAATGAGCAGTTCTTC
>TRBJ2-2|TRBD1|many|TRBV29-1
CSASTGGQNGELFF
TGCAGCGCCTCGACAGGGGGGCAAAACGGGGAGCTGTTTTTT
>TRBJ1-1|TRBD1|.|TRBV6-4
CASINRGLRNPTEAFF
TGTGCCAGCATAAACAGGGGGCTGCGAAACCCCACTGAAGCTTTCTTT
>TRBJ1-5|.|few|TRBV10-2
CASSPSDGSEQPQHF
TGCGCCAGCAGTCCCTCTGACGGGTCAGAGCAGCCCCAGCATTTT
>TRBJ1-4|.|many|TRBV6-1
CASSFLGSNEKLFF
TGTGCCAGCAGTTTTCTGGGTTCTAATGAAAAACTGTTTTTT
>TRBJ2-2|TRBD2|many|TRBV2
CASSTLAGSGELFF
TGTGCCAGCAGTACCCTAGCGGGATCCGGGGAGCTGTTTTTT
>TRBJ2-2|.|few|TRBV6-5
CASSYGPYPRELFF
TGTGCCAGCAGTTACGGCCCCTACCCCAGGGAGCTGTTTTTT
>TRBJ2-2|TRBD1|many|TRBV2
CASRPSTGTTGELFF
TGTGCCAGCAGACCGTCGACAGGGACGACCGGGGAGCTGTTTTTT
>TRBJ2-4|TRBD2|few|TRBV27
CASSPGGGFKNIQYF
TGTGCCAGCTCCCCTGGGGGGGGATTCAAAAACATTCAGTACTTC
>TRBJ1-1|TRBD1|many|TRBV11-1
CASSSDRGNTEAFF
TGTGCCAGCAGCTCGGACAGGGGGAACACTGAAGCTTTCTTT
>TRBJ2-4|.|once|TRBV7-9
CASRPGHFREYKNIQYF
TGCGCCAGCAGACCGGGACATTTTCGGGAATACAAAAACATTCAGTACTTC
>TRBJ2-5|.|many|TRBV7-9
CASSLDFETQYF
TGTGCCAGCAGCTTAGATTTTGAGACCCAGTACTTC
>TRBJ2-7|.|few|TRBV5-1
CASSQGRSEQYF
TGCGCCAGCAGCCAGGGACGGAGTGAGCAGTACTTC
>TRBJ2-2|TRBD1|.|TRBV7-9
CASSLETGFGFTGELFF
TGTGCCAGCAGCTTAGAGACAGGGTTTGGCTTCACCGGGGAGCTGTTTTTT
>TRBJ2-2|TRBD1|many|TRBV20-1
CSARDWDRARGELFF
TGCAGTGCTAGAGATTGGGACAGGGCACGCGGGGAGCTGTTTTTT
>TRBJ2-2|TRBD2|.|TRBV20-1
CSAAGGEGTGELFF
TGCAGTGCCGCAGGCGGGGAGGGCACCGGGGAGCTGTTTTTT
>TRBJ1-1|.|many|TRBV10-1
CASSALGEDTEAFF
TGCGCCAGCAGTGCTTTGGGGGAGGACACTGAAGCTTTCTTT
>TRBJ1-5|.|many|TRBV27
CASTPGLGVNQPQHF
TGTGCCAGCACCCCAGGGTTGGGGGTTAATCAGCCCCAGCATTTT
>TRBJ2-1|TRBD1|many|TRBV6-5
CASSYTVWGQSNNEQFF
TGTGCCAGCAGTTACACCGTATGGGGACAGTCAAACAATGAGCAGTTCTTC
>TRBJ1-1|.|.|TRBV6-1
CASSRGLNTEAFF
TGTGCCAGCAGCCGGGGCCTGAACACTGAAGCTTTCTTT
>TRBJ1-1|TRBD1|many|TRBV29-1
CSGDRGPGTEAFF
TGCAGCGGAGACAGGGGGCCTGGCACTGAAGCTTTCTTT
>TRBJ1-2|.|many|TRBV3-1
CASAARQDRNGYTF
TGTGCCAGCGCAGCTCGTCAAGATCGGAATGGCTACACCTTC
>TRBJ2-5|.|.|TRBV25-1
CASSEPASRETQYF
TGTGCCAGCAGTGAGCCAGCATCCCGAGAGACCCAGTACTTC
>TRBJ1-6|.|.|TRBV20-1
CSDEGRVLFSPLHF
TGCAGTGACGAGGGCCGGGTTTTGTTTTCACCCCTCCACTTT
>TRBJ2-5|.|many|TRBV7-9
CASSRRELEETQYF
TGTGCCAGCAGCCGCCGGGAGCTAGAAGAGACCCAGTACTTC
>TRBJ2-7|.|.|TRBV20-1
CSASRRSYEQYF
TGCAGTGCTAGTAGGCGTTCCTACGAGCAGTACTTC
>TRBJ2-3|.|many|TRBV27
CASSLSPFGVPSTDTQYF
TGTGCCAGCAGTTTATCGCCCTTTGGGGTCCCAAGCACAGATACGCAGTATTTT
>TRBJ1-3|.|many|TRBV6-5
CASSYRGSPRNTIYF
TGTGCCAGCAGTTACAGGGGGAGTCCGCGAAACACCATATATTTT
>TRBJ1-1|.|many|TRBV10-3
CAISEGGRGTEAFF
TGTGCCATCAGTGAGGGGGGACGTGGCACTGAAGCTTTCTTT
>TRBJ1-1|TRBD1|.|TRBV6-1
CASTSQGASTEAFF
TGTGCCAGCACAAGTCAGGGGGCGAGCACTGAAGCTTTCTTT
>TRBJ2-7|.|many|TRBV7-6
CASSVRASYEQYF
TGTGCCAGCAGCGTCCGGGCCTCCTACGAGCAGTACTTC